Here is one T cell receptor (beta chain) with its context. Its specificity is not known. The entry originates in a study of shared clonotypes between healthy human individuals. Subsets obtained from CD4+ cells comprised CD45RA+ naive and CD45RA-negative memory cells. Data came from immunoSEQ multiplex PCR; TCRdb stores just in-frame clones and leaves some out. This table has around 990,000 clones, 77% appearing once. General study results and limits: Shared across a few donors were 4% to 5% of the naive CD4 clonotypes. Non-shared clonotypes had lower generation probabilities than those shared by all four donors.

The CDR3 sequence is 13 residues long. Germline V gives CDR1 MNHEY, CDR2 SMNVEV (reference sequence). V lost 2 bases to trimming and J lost 4 bases, with 6 bases between them. Input material: memory CD4+ T cells from PBMCs. Subset denoted: CD45RA-negative fraction. This clonotype was obtained from a man aged 18 to 30 in good health. Some clones in this sample may be carry-over from other donors' samples. The V call is TRBV27, the J call TRBJ1-5; no firm D call. The CDR3 protein is CASSLIGNQPQHF. CDR3 nucleotide sequence: TGTGCCAGCAGTTTAATAGGGAATCAGCCCCAGCATTTT.